The clone carrying this T cell receptor beta chain occurred a few times. Antigen unknown. Quantitative 5'-RACE with molecular barcodes was used to make the TCR beta libraries. TCRdb reprocessed the 5' RACE reads via MiXCR and lists one record per CDR3 protein. The sample records about 450,000 distinct CDR3 sequences, roughly 26% being singletons. The record originates from a study of CD8 T cells in ankylosing spondylitis. Study results and limitations: Ankylosing spondylitis blood appeared to carry a characteristic TCR beta motif of 7 or 8 highly homologous variants. In reactive arthritis synovial fluid and blood, some motif variants had been reported before.

V dropped 6 bases and J dropped 0 bases, with 15 bases sitting between them. This CDR3 is built from 16 residues. Germline CDR1 and CDR2: MDHEN and SYDVKM. What was sequenced was blood, either unsorted or a sorted T cell fraction (not recorded which). This chain connects TRBV28 to TRBJ2-1; the D is unclear. This receptor was identified in a male donor with ankylosing spondylitis. The CDR3 protein is CASSGLQSVSYNEQFF. Written as DNA, the CDR3 is TGTGCCAGCAGCGGTCTTCAATCGGTCTCCTACAATGAGCAGTTCTTC.